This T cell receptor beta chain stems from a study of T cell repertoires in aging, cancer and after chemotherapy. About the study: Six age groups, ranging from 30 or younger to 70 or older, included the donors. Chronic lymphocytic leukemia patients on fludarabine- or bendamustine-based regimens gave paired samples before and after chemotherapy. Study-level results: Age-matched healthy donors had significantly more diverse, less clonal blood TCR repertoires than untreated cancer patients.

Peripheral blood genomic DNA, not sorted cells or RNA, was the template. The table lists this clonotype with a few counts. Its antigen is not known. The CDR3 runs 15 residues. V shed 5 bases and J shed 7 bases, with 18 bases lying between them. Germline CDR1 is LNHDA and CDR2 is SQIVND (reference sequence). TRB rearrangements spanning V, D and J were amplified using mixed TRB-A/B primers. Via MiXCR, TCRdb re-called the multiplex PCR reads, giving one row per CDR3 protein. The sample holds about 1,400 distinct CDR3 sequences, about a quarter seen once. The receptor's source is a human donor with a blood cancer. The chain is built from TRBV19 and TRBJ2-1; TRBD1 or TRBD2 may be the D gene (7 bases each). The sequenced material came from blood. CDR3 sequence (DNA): TGTGCCAGTAGTTCAGGGGGGGGGGGTGCGAATGAGCAGTTCTTC. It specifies CASSSGGGGANEQFF.